This record covers a single TCR beta chain. The data were produced by immunoSEQ multiplex PCR, yet TCRdb's version contains in-frame clones alone and is incomplete. The table has about 5,100 clones, approximately 98% seen once; the top ten hold approximately 0.56%. The data were obtained in a study of naive CD8 T cells in extremely preterm neonates. The J segment lost 7 bases and the V segment lost 5 bases, leaving 5 bases of the junction unmatched. The CDR3 is made up of 12 amino acids. Germline CDR1 is MNHEY and CDR2 is SMNVEV (reference sequence). The receptor's source is a human donor in good health. The material sequenced was naive CD8+ T cells from blood. The chain combines TRBV27 with TRBJ2-7; the match to TRBD2 covers 7 bases. CDR3 sequence: CASSPPGGEQYF. The CDR3 nucleotides read TGTGCCAGCAGTCCGCCGGGGGGAGAGCAGTACTTC.